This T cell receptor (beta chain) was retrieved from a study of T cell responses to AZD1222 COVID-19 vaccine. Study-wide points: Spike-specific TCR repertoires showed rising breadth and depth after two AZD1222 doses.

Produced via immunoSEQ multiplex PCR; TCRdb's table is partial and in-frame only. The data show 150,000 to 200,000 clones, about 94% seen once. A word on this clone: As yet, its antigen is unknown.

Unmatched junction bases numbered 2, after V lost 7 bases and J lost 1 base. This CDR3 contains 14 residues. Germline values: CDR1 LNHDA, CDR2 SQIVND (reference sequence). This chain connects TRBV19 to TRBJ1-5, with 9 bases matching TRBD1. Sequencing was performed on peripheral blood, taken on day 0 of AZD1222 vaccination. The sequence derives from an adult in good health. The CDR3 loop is CASMDRGSNQPQHF. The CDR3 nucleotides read TGTGCCAGTATGGACAGGGGAAGCAATCAGCCCCAGCATTTT.